This passage covers 11 T cell receptor beta chains from one sample sequenced in a study of cytomegalovirus exposure and HLA in healthy donors. Assay used: immunoSEQ multiplex PCR; TCRdb lists only in-frame clones, some missing. The sample shows 70,000 to 80,000 clones, roughly 94% of them seen only once. Sequenced: PBMCs. The origin of the receptors is a woman aged 18-29 years in good health and CMV-seropositive.

This clone was seen only once. This chain joins TRBV15 and TRBJ2-6; weak D call: TRBD2 (7 bases). In germline, CDR1 is LNHNV, CDR2 YYDKDF (reference sequence). The CDR3 length is 17 residues. The V end lost 3 bases, the J end lost 0 bases, and 12 bases lay between the germline ends. DNA of the CDR3: TGTGCCACCAGCAGGGCCGGGGGGCCCTCTGGGGCCAACGTCCTGACTTTC. Protein sequence: CATSRAGGPSGANVLTF.

The V and J genes are TRBV28 and TRBJ1-5; 10 bases agree with TRBD1. The CDR3 consists of 17 residues. Germline V gives CDR1 MDHEN, CDR2 SYDVKM. Trimming took 5 bases from V and 1 from J; bases not matched to a gene: 8. CDR3 region: CASSRTGGFGSNQPQHF. The CDR3 DNA reads TGTGCCAGCAGTCGGACAGGGGGATTTGGGAGCAATCAGCCCCAGCATTTT.

The gene calls are TRBV5-1 and TRBJ2-1, with TRBD2 matching over 11 bases. V lost 5 bases to trimming and J lost 10 bases; unmatched junction nucleotides: 11. Germline-derived CDR1 and CDR2 are SGHRS and YFSETQ. CDR3 length: 15 residues. In DNA, the CDR3 is TGCGCCAGCAGACCCTCGATAGCGGGAGGGGGAGAGCAGTTCTTC. Its translation is CASRPSIAGGGEQFF.

This chain links TRBV4-2 with TRBJ1-5; TRBD1 aligns across 12 bases. The CDR3 runs to 16 residues. Germline assignment: CDR1 LGHNA and CDR2 YNFKEQ. The ends lost 0 bases at V and 7 bases at J; junction bases unmatched: 4. The CDR3 sequence: CASSQDGTGGGQPQHF. CDR3 DNA: TGTGCCAGCAGCCAAGATGGGACAGGGGGCGGGCAGCCCCAGCATTTT.

This rearrangement joins TRBV18 to TRBJ2-5; D is uncertain. The V and J ends lost 6 bases and 5 bases respectively, with 13 bases between them. Looked up from germline, CDR1 is KGHSH and CDR2 is LQKENI. CDR3 length: 13 residues. The CDR3 protein is CASSPARSETQYF. In DNA, the CDR3 is TGTGCCAGCTCCCCCGCACGGAGTGAGACCCAGTACTTC.

Notes on this clone: Relative to the germline gene, one junction end is altered; a read error may explain this. This chain uses TRBV7-8 with TRBJ2-5; 8 positions match TRBD2. CDR1 and CDR2 (germline): SGHVS, FQNEAQ. The length of the CDR3 is 12 residues. This chain's CDR3 is CASSLGGRQSDF. The CDR3 nucleotides are TGTGCCAGCAGCTTAGGCGGGAGGCAATCAGACTTC.

On this clone itself: One junction end does not reproduce the germline sequence, and a read error may be involved. This chain connects TRBV11-2 to TRBJ2-4; D perhaps matches TRBD1 (5 bases). The V gene's germline CDR1 is SGHAT and CDR2 FQNNGV. This CDR3 spans 15 amino acids. CDR3 amino acids: CASSLDSNLNRKRHF. In nucleotides, the CDR3 is TGTGCCAGCAGCTTAGACTCCAACCTTAACAGGAAACGGCACTTC.

This clone appeared a single time. V usage is TRBV19 and J usage is TRBJ1-1; maybe TRBD1 (6 bases). V shed 5 bases and J shed 0 bases, with 16 bases lying between them. The CDR3 is made up of 16 amino acids. The germline V gene encodes CDR1 LNHDA and CDR2 SQIVND (reference sequence). As DNA, the CDR3 is TGTGCCAGTAGTTTTAAGACAGGCGACCTGAACACTGAAGCTTTCTTT. As protein: CASSFKTGDLNTEAFF.

This clone was detected a few times. The chain recombines TRBV25-1 with TRBJ1-6; 7 nucleotides match TRBD1. The germline gives CDR1 MGHDK, CDR2 SYGVNS. Trimming took 7 bases from V and 8 from J; bases not matched to a gene: 2. The length of the CDR3 is 12 residues. CDR3 in amino acids: CASTRGDSPLHF. Written as DNA, the CDR3 is TGTGCCAGCACCAGGGGGGATTCACCCCTCCACTTT.

The J gene is TRBJ2-5, the V gene TRBV5-1, with 10 bases lining up with TRBD2. Trimming removed 2 bases from V and 0 bases from J; junction bases left unmatched: 1. Per the germline V gene, CDR1 is SGHRS and CDR2 is YFSETQ. CDR3 length equals 15 residues. The CDR3 coding sequence is TGCGCCAGCAGCTTTAGCGGGGGGTACCAAGAGACCCAGTACTTC. It codes for CASSFSGGYQETQYF.

The V gene is TRBV6-1, the J gene TRBJ1-2; maybe TRBD1 (5 bases). The length of the CDR3 is 14 residues. V was trimmed by 2 bases and J by 3 bases, leaving 10 bases between them. Germline V gene data show CDR1 as MNHNS and CDR2 as SASEGT. The CDR3 loop is CASSESGHYYGYTF. The CDR3 DNA sequence: TGTGCCAGCAGTGAAAGTGGACATTACTATGGCTACACCTTC.